Below are 31 T cell receptor beta chains sequenced from a single sample in a study of regulatory T cells in long-lasting Graves disease. Documented time point: newly diagnosed GD, antithyroid drugs for less than 3 months. From PBMCs, RNA was extracted and then used to make the TCR library. In building TCR beta libraries, iRepertoire HTBI primers were used together with Arm-PCR of CDR3 regions. TCRdb fed the multiplex PCR reads into MiXCR, producing one record per CDR3 protein. The sample includes some 400,000 distinct CDR3 sequences, under 15% of them seen just once. The sample was also linked to a second study, of T cells in Graves' hyperthyroidism and ophthalmopathy.

The sequencing used peripheral blood mononuclear cells (PBMCs), collected at new diagnosis, from a patient treated with antithyroid drugs. These receptors originate from a woman aged 25 to 39 with Graves disease.

The chain carries TRBV19 and TRBJ2-3; 8 nucleotides agree with TRBD2. Trimming cost V 4 bases and J 1 base; bases outside gene matches: 10. Germline CDR1 reads LNHDA; CDR2 reads SQIVND (reference sequence). The CDR3 totals 17 residues. Here the CDR3 reads CASSTRGSGVGTDTQYF. The CDR3 DNA follows: TGTGCCAGTAGTACCAGGGGTAGCGGGGTCGGCACAGATACGCAGTATTTT.

The chain couples TRBV19 to TRBJ2-7, with 9 positions matching TRBD1. Germline CDR1 and CDR2: LNHDA and SQIVND (reference sequence). Losses at the gene ends were 6 bases for V and 6 bases for J; bases not matched to a gene: 9. This CDR3 spans 14 amino acids. The CDR3 coding sequence is TGTGCCAGTAGCTTCTCCGGGACAGGGCCCGAGCAGTACTTC. Its translation: CASSFSGTGPEQYF. Full variable domain (outside the CDR3, taken from reference TRBV19 and TRBJ2-7): DGGITQSPKYLFRKEGQNVTLSCEQNLNHDAMYWYRQDPGQGLRLIYYSQIVNDFQKGDIAEGYSVSREKKESFPLTVTSAQKNPTAFYLCASSFSGTGPEQYFGPGTRLTVT.

For this clonotype: A single base separates this from a much larger clone, so it may be a read error. This chain links TRBV6-2 or TRBV6-3 with TRBJ2-1; D perhaps matches TRBD2 (6 bases). The CDR3 has 16 residues. Germline V gives CDR1 MNHEY, CDR2 SVGEGT. V was trimmed by 0 bases and J by 10 bases, leaving 19 bases between them. CDR3 in DNA: TGTGCCAGCAGTTACTCGCGCCTGGGACTTCCATACGAGCAGTTCTTC. This sequence encodes CASSYSRLGLPYEQFF.

The chain uses TRBV2 and TRBJ1-6; D remains ambiguous. CDR1 and CDR2 (germline): SNHLY, FYNNEI. V was shortened by 1 base and J by 7 bases, with 14 bases between the two germline ends. This CDR3 spans 16 amino acids. CDR3 sequence: CASSEGGRSGNSPLHF. The DNA for the CDR3 is TGTGCCAGCAGTGAAGGTGGCAGGTCGGGGAATTCACCCCTCCACTTT.

CDR3 sequence reads: CASSQDEGRAGVEQYF. CDR3 bases: TGCGCCAGCAGCCAAGATGAGGGTAGGGCGGGAGTTGAGCAGTACTTC. This rearrangement joins TRBV4-1 to TRBJ2-7; 7 bases align to TRBD2. Germline CDR1 reads MGHRA; CDR2 reads YSYEKL. V dropped 0 bases and J dropped 7; count of bases not matched to a gene: 12. The CDR3 runs 16 residues.

The rearrangement joins TRBV7-9 to TRBJ2-5; 7 positions match TRBD1. This CDR3 has 14 residues. V gave up 7 bases and J gave up 10 bases; unmatched junction bases: 15. The germline gives CDR1 SEHNR, CDR2 FQNEAQ (reference sequence). CDR3 protein: CASTSANRGRGQYF. The CDR3 DNA is TGTGCCAGCACTTCCGCCAACAGGGGTCGAGGCCAGTACTTC. Together with reference TRBV7-9 and TRBJ2-5, the CDR3 gives the full variable domain: DTGVSQNPRHKITKRGQNVTFRCDPISEHNRLYWYRQTLGQGPEFLTYFQNEAQLEKSRLLSDRFSAERPKGSFSTLEIQRTEQGDSAMYLCASTSANRGRGQYFGPGTRLLVL.

This clonotype has just a few counts. The rearrangement uses TRBV7-3 and TRBJ1-2; 11 bases agree with TRBD1. This CDR3 has 14 residues. Germline V gene data show CDR1 as SGHTA and CDR2 as FQGTGA. V lost 5 bases and J lost 8; bases outside the gene matches: 7. The CDR3 DNA sequence: TGTGCCAGCAGCCGCCCTGGGACAGGGGGAGGCTACACCTTC. This sequence encodes CASSRPGTGGGYTF.

The chain joins TRBV19 to TRBJ2-7, with D hard to call. V lost 3 bases to trimming and J lost 2 bases, with 8 bases between them. Germline CDR1 reads LNHDA; CDR2 reads SQIVND (reference sequence). The CDR3 is made up of 13 amino acids. The chain's CDR3 is CASSIGSPYEQYF. CDR3 sequence (DNA): TGTGCCAGTAGTATTGGGTCACCCTACGAGCAGTACTTC. Full variable domain (missing parts from reference TRBV19 and TRBJ2-7): DGGITQSPKYLFRKEGQNVTLSCEQNLNHDAMYWYRQDPGQGLRLIYYSQIVNDFQKGDIAEGYSVSREKKESFPLTVTSAQKNPTAFYLCASSIGSPYEQYFGPGTRLTVT.

This clonotype occurred a few times. This chain links TRBV9 with TRBJ2-2; D not resolved. The germline CDR1 and CDR2 sequences are SGDLS and YYNGEE. With 0 bases removed from V and 5 bases from J, the gap between germline ends came to 8 bases. The CDR3 contains 14 residues. In DNA, the CDR3 is TGTGCCAGCAGCGTAGCCTCTCGGACCGGGGAGCTGTTTTTT. This encodes CASSVASRTGELFF.

This clonotype occurred a few times. V gene TRBV5-1 combines with J gene TRBJ1-5; maybe TRBD1 (6 bases). Trimming stripped 0 bases from V and 6 bases from J, with 10 bases between. The CDR3 is 14 amino acids. Per germline, CDR1 SGHRS and CDR2 YFSETQ. The CDR3 protein is CASSLEGGAQPQHF. The CDR3 DNA is TGCGCCAGCAGCTTGGAGGGGGGGGCTCAGCCCCAGCATTTT. The full variable domain, in which reference TRBV5-1 and TRBJ1-5 provide the parts outside the CDR3, is KAGVTQTPRYLIKTRGQQVTLSCSPISGHRSVSWYQQTPGQGLQFLFEYFSETQRNKGNFPGRFSGRQFSNSRSEMNVSTLELGDSALYLCASSLEGGAQPQHFGDGTRLSIL.

In its sample, this clonotype was seen a few times. The chain links TRBV2 to TRBJ1-6, with TRBD1 as a possible D gene (6 bases). V was trimmed by 6 bases and J by 5 bases, leaving 11 bases between them. The CDR3 runs to 14 residues. Germline lookup yields CDR1 SNHLY and CDR2 FYNNEI. The CDR3 DNA reads as TGTGCCAGCAGCGGGGGGCTGGATAATTCACCCCTCCACTTT. Its protein product is CASSGGLDNSPLHF.

This clonotype appeared many times. The genes are TRBV5-1 and TRBJ2-7; D is ambiguous. The CDR3 totals 13 residues. Between the trimmed V and J ends, which lost 3 bases and 3 bases, there was a span of 10 bases. From germline, CDR1 is SGHRS and CDR2 YFSETQ. CDR3: CASSSLRDYEQYF. The CDR3 region has the DNA TGCGCCAGCAGCTCCTTAAGGGACTACGAGCAGTACTTC.

In regard to this clonotype: A read error likely explains this, since a far larger clone differs by one base. V gene TRBV20-1 combines with J gene TRBJ2-3; 8 nucleotides align to TRBD2. In germline, CDR1 is DFQATT, CDR2 SNEGSKA (reference sequence). This CDR3 is 14 amino acids long. The V and J ends lost 3 bases and 0 bases, in that order; junction bases with no gene match: 2. The CDR3 bases are TGCAGTGCTAGGGCTAGCGGGAGCACAGATACGCAGTATTTT. Translating gives CSARASGSTDTQYF.

As to this clonotype: This may come from a read error, since a much larger clone is one base off. It is likely a read error, because the conserved phenylalanine at the end of the CDR3 is missing. V and J are TRBV5-1 and TRBJ2-3; the match to TRBD2 covers 10 bases. The CDR3 length is 15 residues. Germline V CDR1 and CDR2: SGHRS, YFSETQ. The ends lost 6 bases at V and 0 bases at J; junction bases unmatched: 4. The CDR3 loop is CASTSGRTSTDTQYL. Written as DNA, the CDR3 is TGCGCCAGCACTAGCGGGAGAACTAGCACAGATACGCAGTATCTT.

V and J are TRBV20-1 and TRBJ1-6; no clear D. Germline V gene sequence: CDR1 DFQATT, CDR2 SNEGSKA (reference sequence). V was shortened by 4 bases and J by 8 bases, with 12 bases between the two germline ends. The CDR3 consists of 13 residues. CDR3 sequence: CSANVPGYSPLHF. The CDR3 DNA reads TGCAGTGCTAACGTCCCAGGCTATTCACCCCTCCACTTT.

This clonotype was counted at least ten times. The chain carries TRBV20-1 and TRBJ2-3, with 10 bases that match TRBD1. The junction had 2 bases not matched to a gene; V was cut back by 6 bases and J by 5 bases. Germline CDR1 and CDR2: DFQATT and SNEGSKA (reference sequence). The CDR3 is 12 amino acids. CDR3 residues: CSAGTGEDTQYF. CDR3 DNA sequence: TGCAGTGCCGGGACAGGGGAAGATACGCAGTATTTT.

The sample holds many counts of this clonotype. The gene calls are TRBV10-3 and TRBJ2-1; no reliable D call. Germline loops: CDR1 ENHRY, CDR2 SYGVKD. The CDR3 totals 15 residues. V lost 0 bases to trimming and J lost 8 bases, with 14 bases between them. CDR3 in amino acids: CAISESGPPFDEQFF. CDR3 nucleotide sequence: TGTGCCATCAGTGAGTCGGGTCCTCCTTTCGATGAGCAGTTCTTC.

This clonotype occurred a few times. V gene TRBV9 combines with J gene TRBJ2-6; the D is unclear. The ends were cut back, 5 bases at V and 0 bases at J, with 9 bases in the middle. The V gene's germline CDR1 is SGDLS and CDR2 YYNGEE. The CDR3 has 15 residues. The CDR3 coding sequence is TGTGCCAGCAGTATTTGGAGCTCTGGGGCCAACGTCCTGACTTTC. It yields the protein CASSIWSSGANVLTF.

Remarks on this clonotype: A much larger clonotype is one base distant, so this may be a read error. This sequence joins TRBV28 and TRBJ2-2; D could derive from TRBD1 or TRBD2 (6 bases each). Trimming removed 8 bases at V and 4 bases at J, with 20 bases between. Germline V gene lookup returns CDR1 MDHEN and CDR2 SYDVKM. The length of the CDR3 is 16 residues. The CDR3 nucleotides read TGTGCCAGCTTGGCTTTGAGGGGGGTCTTCACCGGGGAGCTGTTTTTT. Amino acids: CASLALRGVFTGELFF. The entire variable domain, with the rest obtained from reference TRBV28 and TRBJ2-2, is as follows: DVKVTQSSRYLVKRTGEKVFLECVQDMDHENMFWYRQDPGLGLRLIYFSYDVKMKEKGDIPEGYSVSREKKERFSLILESASTNQTSMYLCASLALRGVFTGELFFGEGSRLTVL.

The chain has TRBV10-3 and TRBJ2-7; no clear D gene. The V gene's germline CDR1 is ENHRY and CDR2 SYGVKD. This CDR3 contains 13 residues. V dropped 10 bases and J dropped 1 base, with 14 bases sitting between them. The CDR3 region has the DNA TGTGCCAGCACCGGGTCGGCGTCCTACGAGCAGTACTTC. Protein sequence: CASTGSASYEQYF.

The chain uses TRBV7-6 and TRBJ1-1; D is unresolved. The CDR3 covers 13 residues. Germline V gene lookup returns CDR1 SGHVS and CDR2 FNYEAQ. Deletions cut 5 bases from V and 4 bases from J, with 11 bases between. The CDR3 is CASSPGEFTEAFF. For the CDR3, the DNA is TGTGCCAGCAGCCCCGGCGAATTCACTGAAGCTTTCTTT.

Many counts were recorded for this clonotype. The chain recombines TRBV7-2 with TRBJ2-3; D not resolved. CDR1 is SGHTA, CDR2 FQGNSA, per germline. Trimming cost V 1 base and J 1 base, with 15 bases left between them. This CDR3 region has 17 residues. CDR3 in DNA: TGTGCCAGCAGCTTAGGGTGGCGGCTCGAGGGCACAGATACGCAGTATTTT. Protein product: CASSLGWRLEGTDTQYF.

The chain uses TRBV20-1 and TRBJ2-1, with D uncertain. This CDR3 has 14 residues. The germline V gene has CDR1 DFQATT and CDR2 SNEGSKA (reference sequence). With 3 bases removed from V and 8 bases from J, the gap between germline ends came to 17 bases. CDR3 protein: CSARAEWKGHEQFF. As DNA, the CDR3 is TGCAGTGCTAGGGCGGAATGGAAGGGCCATGAGCAGTTCTTC.

This clonotype came up many times. The chain joins TRBV12-3 or TRBV12-4 to TRBJ2-3; tentatively, D is TRBD2 (6 bases). Deletions cut 5 bases from V and 0 bases from J, with 12 bases between. This CDR3 spans 15 amino acids. The CDR3 region is CASSPGRDSTDTQYF. The CDR3 nucleotides are TGTGCCAGCAGTCCGGGGCGGGATAGCACAGATACGCAGTATTTT.

This clonotype was found a few times. This rearrangement joins TRBV13 to TRBJ2-1, with 10 bases matching TRBD1. V dropped 3 bases and J dropped 7; count of bases not matched to a gene: 9. CDR3 size: 16 residues. Per the germline V gene, CDR1 is PRHDT and CDR2 is FYEKMQ (reference sequence). The CDR3 spells CASSFIGDRGMNEQFF. Here the CDR3 DNA reads TGTGCCAGCAGCTTTATCGGGGACAGGGGAATGAATGAGCAGTTCTTC.

This clonotype has a count of ten or more. The chain links TRBV12-3 or TRBV12-4 to TRBJ1-5, with unresolved D. This CDR3 is built from 16 residues. With 4 bases removed from V and 6 bases from J, the gap between germline ends came to 19 bases. This CDR3 reads CASSSLAQAGGQPQHF. Written as DNA, the CDR3 is TGTGCCAGCAGTTCCTTGGCCCAGGCGGGAGGTCAGCCCCAGCATTTT.

This clonotype has at least ten counts. The rearrangement joins TRBV11-2 to TRBJ2-5; TRBD1 matches 7 bases. After removal of 6 bases from V and 1 base from J, the junction contained 5 bases not matched to a gene. Germline V gene sequence: CDR1 SGHAT, CDR2 FQNNGV. There are 14 residues in the CDR3. The CDR3 sequence: CASSKDRIQETQYF. CDR3 in DNA: TGTGCCAGCAGTAAGGACAGGATCCAAGAGACCCAGTACTTC. Complete variable domain (other parts from reference TRBV11-2 and TRBJ2-5): EAGVAQSPRYKIIEKRQSVAFWCNPISGHATLYWYQQILGQGPKLLIQFQNNGVVDDSQLPKDRFSAERLKGVDSTLKIQPAKLEDSAVYLCASSKDRIQETQYFGPGTRLLVL.

V and J are TRBV5-1 and TRBJ2-3; the D is unclear. This CDR3 region has 13 residues. V was cut by 0 bases and J by 6 bases, with 8 bases left in between. The germline V gene has CDR1 SGHRS and CDR2 YFSETQ. The CDR3 nucleotides read TGCGCCAGCAGCTTGGGACCTAGGGATACGCAGTATTTT. Its translation: CASSLGPRDTQYF. The variable domain in full, completed from reference TRBV5-1 and TRBJ2-3, reads KAGVTQTPRYLIKTRGQQVTLSCSPISGHRSVSWYQQTPGQGLQFLFEYFSETQRNKGNFPGRFSGRQFSNSRSEMNVSTLELGDSALYLCASSLGPRDTQYFGPGTRLTVL.

This clonotype was counted at least ten times. An end of the junction differs from the germline gene, which may be a read error. V usage is TRBV3-1 and J usage is TRBJ1-1; perhaps TRBD1 as D (5 bases). This CDR3 has 14 amino acids. Per germline, CDR1 LGHDT and CDR2 YNNKEL (reference sequence). CDR3 sequence reads: CASSEDSMNTEAFF. Here the CDR3 DNA reads TGTGCCAGCAGCGAAGACAGCATGAACACTGAAGCTTTCTTT.

Ten or more counts support this clonotype. This chain links TRBV5-1 with TRBJ2-7, with 10 nucleotides matching TRBD2. V lost 4 bases, J lost 0 bases, and 10 bases stayed unmatched. The CDR3 sequence is 17 residues long. Germline CDR1 SGHRS, CDR2 YFSETQ. The CDR3, as DNA: TGCGCCAGCAGCGAAGGACTAGCGGAGGGATCCTCCTACGAGCAGTACTTC. It codes for CASSEGLAEGSSYEQYF.

This clonotype was observed many times. The chain uses TRBV12-3 or TRBV12-4 and TRBJ2-3, with 16 bases fitting TRBD2. Unmatched junction bases numbered 16, after V lost 5 bases and J lost 5 bases. The CDR3 runs 20 residues. The CDR3 sequence: CASSRYSPGTSGRARDTQYF. CDR3 in DNA: TGTGCCAGCAGTCGATACTCTCCGGGGACTAGCGGGAGGGCACGAGATACGCAGTATTTT.